Each of the 14 T cell receptor beta chains below was sequenced from the same sample in a study of blood T cell repertoires in COVID-19. The method was immunoSEQ multiplex PCR; TCRdb's version includes in-frame clones alone and lacks a portion of them. Here the sample spans roughly 260,000 clones, more than 60% being singletons. Sequencing was done on a sample of peripheral blood. The receptor set was obtained from a woman aged 40 to 50 with active or convalescent COVID-19.

The rearrangement links TRBV12-3 or TRBV12-4 to TRBJ1-6; 7 bases are shared with TRBD1. The CDR3 has 13 residues. V shed 8 bases and J 7 bases; nucleotides not matched to a gene: 5. The CDR3 spells CASLGTANSPLHF. CDR3 in DNA: TGTGCCAGCCTCGGGACAGCAAATTCACCCCTCCACTTT.

This chain links TRBV7-6 with TRBJ1-4, with 7 bases fitting TRBD1. The length of the CDR3 is 15 residues. From germline, CDR1 is SGHVS and CDR2 FNYEAQ. V shed 5 bases and J 4 bases; nucleotides not matched to a gene: 7. This CDR3 reads CASSVGTVINEKLFF. In DNA form, the CDR3 reads TGTGCCAGCAGCGTCGGGACAGTGATTAATGAAAAACTGTTTTTT.

The chain recombines TRBV5-6 with TRBJ1-6, with no clear D. The V and J ends lost 3 bases and 3 bases respectively, with 7 bases between them. CDR1 SGHDT and CDR2 YYEEEE come from the germline V gene. This CDR3 contains 14 residues. CDR3 sequence reads: CASSYLNYNSPLHF. DNA of the CDR3: TGTGCCAGCAGCTATTTAAACTATAATTCACCCCTCCACTTT.

The chain combines TRBV6-1 with TRBJ1-5, with a tentative D call TRBD1 (5 bases). Trimming took off 2 bases at V and 7 bases at J, with 6 bases between the two ends. The CDR3 consists of 12 residues. The germline CDR1 and CDR2 sequences are MNHNS and SASEGT. The CDR3 loop is CASSEPGQPQHF. CDR3 coding DNA: TGTGCCAGCAGTGAACCAGGGCAGCCCCAGCATTTT.

The chain carries TRBV5-1 and TRBJ2-5; maybe TRBD2 (5 bases). This CDR3 comprises 14 residues. V was cut by 0 bases and J by 7 bases, with 13 bases left in between. Germline CDR1 is SGHRS and CDR2 is YFSETQ. The CDR3 sequence is CASSLVRGEGTQYF. DNA of the CDR3: TGCGCCAGCAGCTTGGTCCGGGGAGAGGGGACCCAGTACTTC.

This clone has a single count. This sequence joins TRBV3-1 (or the pseudogene TRBV3-2) and TRBJ2-2; D is perhaps TRBD1 (7 bases). This CDR3 comprises 15 residues. Germline values: CDR1 LGHDT, CDR2 YNNKEL (reference sequence). Trimming cost V 6 bases and J 4 bases, with 15 bases left between them. The CDR3 sequence: CASRPGQGGTGELFF. In DNA, the CDR3 is TGTGCCAGCAGGCCCGGGCAGGGGGGCACCGGGGAGCTGTTTTTT.

The chain employs TRBV7-2 and TRBJ1-1; D is unresolved. V lost 6 bases and J lost 1, with 12 bases in between. The CDR3 sequence is 14 residues long. Germline V gene lookup returns CDR1 SGHTA and CDR2 FQGNSA. The CDR3 reads CASSQAGRNTEAFF. The CDR3 coding sequence is TGTGCCAGCAGTCAGGCCGGTAGGAACACTGAAGCTTTCTTT.

This clone appeared a few times. V is TRBV6-5 and J is TRBJ2-1; 7 bases are shared with TRBD1. This CDR3 region has 14 residues. Germline CDR1 is MNHEY and CDR2 is SVGAGI. J lost 7 bases, V lost 8 bases, and 11 bases had no gene match. CDR3 DNA sequence: TGTGCCAGCGGACGACAGGGCCGGGGTAATGAGCAGTTCTTC. Translated: CASGRQGRGNEQFF.

The V call is TRBV4-1, the J call TRBJ2-1; TRBD2 matches 14 bases. The ends lost 0 bases at V and 4 bases at J; junction bases unmatched: 2. The CDR3 covers 17 residues. Germline loops: CDR1 MGHRA, CDR2 YSYEKL. The CDR3 loop is CASSQDRTSGGYNEQFF. In DNA form, the CDR3 reads TGCGCCAGCAGCCAAGACCGGACTAGCGGGGGGTACAATGAGCAGTTCTTC.

The V and J genes are TRBV7-8 and TRBJ1-5, with a possible D match to TRBD1 (5 bases). The ends were cut back, 5 bases at V and 5 bases at J, with 19 bases in the middle. This CDR3 has 16 amino acids. Germline assignment: CDR1 SGHVS and CDR2 FQNEAQ. CDR3 DNA: TGTGCCAGCAGCCAAACCCAGGGTTCGTGGGATCAGCCCCAGCATTTT. Its protein is CASSQTQGSWDQPQHF.

This chain connects TRBV5-1 to TRBJ1-1; TRBD1 matches 7 bases. The CDR3 contains 15 residues. Trimming took 4 bases from V and 0 from J; bases not matched to a gene: 6. CDR1 and CDR2 from the germline V gene are SGHRS and YFSETQ. The CDR3: CASSEQGPMNTEAFF. The DNA for the CDR3 is TGCGCCAGCAGCGAACAGGGGCCCATGAACACTGAAGCTTTCTTT.

This clone occurred a few times. The rearrangement uses TRBV18 and TRBJ2-2; TRBD1 matches at 11 bases. Germline trimming cut 3 bases from V and 6 bases from J; bases unmatched to any gene: 9. In germline, CDR1 is KGHSH, CDR2 LQKENI. CDR3 length: 17 amino acids. The CDR3 region is CASSPLLGQGAAGELFF. CDR3 nucleotide sequence: TGTGCCAGCTCACCCCTACTCGGACAGGGGGCCGCCGGGGAGCTGTTTTTT.

The chain has TRBV20-1 and TRBJ2-7; D is ambiguous. Trimming shortened V by 4 bases and J by 2 bases, and 6 bases separated the two germline ends. In germline, CDR1 is DFQATT, CDR2 SNEGSKA (reference sequence). The CDR3 covers 11 residues. The CDR3 protein is CSANSPYEQYV. As DNA, the CDR3 is TGCAGTGCTAATTCTCCCTACGAGCAGTACGTC.

The chain recombines TRBV7-9 with TRBJ2-2; possibly TRBD2 for D (6 bases). V lost 5 bases and J 3 bases, leaving 10 bases between the germline ends. This CDR3 comprises 14 residues. Germline loops: CDR1 SEHNR, CDR2 FQNEAQ (reference sequence). Here the CDR3 reads CASSPTRDTGELFF. CDR3 sequence (DNA): TGTGCCAGCAGCCCGACTAGAGACACCGGGGAGCTGTTTTTT.